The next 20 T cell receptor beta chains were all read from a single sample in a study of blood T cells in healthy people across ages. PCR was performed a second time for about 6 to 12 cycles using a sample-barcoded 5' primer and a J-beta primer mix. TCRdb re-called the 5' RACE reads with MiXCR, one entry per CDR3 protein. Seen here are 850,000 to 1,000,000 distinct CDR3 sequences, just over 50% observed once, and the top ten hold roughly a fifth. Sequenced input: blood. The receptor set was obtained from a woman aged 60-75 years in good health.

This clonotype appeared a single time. The CDR3 reads CATSSEGVYGYTF. CDR3 nucleotides: TGTGCCACCAGCAGTGAGGGGGTCTATGGCTACACCTTC. The chain has TRBV15 and TRBJ1-2, with D tentatively TRBD1 (6 bases). Trimming cost V 3 bases and J 4 bases, with 9 bases left between them. This CDR3 region has 13 residues. Germline V gene data show CDR1 as LNHNV and CDR2 as YYDKDF (reference sequence).

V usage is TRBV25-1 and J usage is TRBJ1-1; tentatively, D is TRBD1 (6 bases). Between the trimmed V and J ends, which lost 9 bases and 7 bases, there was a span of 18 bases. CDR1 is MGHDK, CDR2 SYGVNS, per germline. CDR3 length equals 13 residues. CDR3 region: CASSGAGVSEAFF. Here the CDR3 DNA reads TGTGCCAGTTCCGGTGCAGGGGTTAGTGAAGCTTTCTTT.

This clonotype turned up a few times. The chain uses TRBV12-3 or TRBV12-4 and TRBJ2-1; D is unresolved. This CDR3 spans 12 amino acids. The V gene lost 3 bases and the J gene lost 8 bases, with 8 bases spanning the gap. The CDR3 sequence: CASSLWGYEQFF. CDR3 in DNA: TGTGCCAGCAGTTTGTGGGGTTATGAGCAGTTCTTC.

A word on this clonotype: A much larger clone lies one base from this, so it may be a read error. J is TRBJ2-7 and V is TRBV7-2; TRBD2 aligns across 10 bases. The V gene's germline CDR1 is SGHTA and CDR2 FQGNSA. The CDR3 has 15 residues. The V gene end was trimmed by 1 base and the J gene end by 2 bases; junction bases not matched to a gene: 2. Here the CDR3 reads CASSLDSGRAYEQYF. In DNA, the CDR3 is TGTGCCAGCAGCTTAGACAGCGGGAGGGCCTACGAGCAGTACTTC.

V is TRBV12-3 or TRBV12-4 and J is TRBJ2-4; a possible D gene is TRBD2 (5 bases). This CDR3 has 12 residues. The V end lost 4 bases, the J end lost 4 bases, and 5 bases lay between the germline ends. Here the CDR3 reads CASSWRKNIQYF. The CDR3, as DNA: TGTGCCAGCAGTTGGAGGAAAAACATTCAGTACTTC.

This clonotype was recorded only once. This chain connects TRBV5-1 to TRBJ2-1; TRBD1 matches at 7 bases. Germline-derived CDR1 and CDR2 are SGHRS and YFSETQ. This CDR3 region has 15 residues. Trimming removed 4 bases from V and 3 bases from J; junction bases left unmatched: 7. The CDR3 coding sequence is TGCGCCAGCAGCACCGGGACAGAAGGCTACAATGAGCAGTTCTTC. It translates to CASSTGTEGYNEQFF.

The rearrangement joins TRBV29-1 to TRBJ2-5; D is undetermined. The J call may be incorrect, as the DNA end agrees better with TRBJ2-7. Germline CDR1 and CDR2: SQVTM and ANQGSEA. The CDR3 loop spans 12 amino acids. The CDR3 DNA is TGCAGCGTTGCAGCCTCAATCTACGAGCAGTACTTC. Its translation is CSVAASIYEQYF.

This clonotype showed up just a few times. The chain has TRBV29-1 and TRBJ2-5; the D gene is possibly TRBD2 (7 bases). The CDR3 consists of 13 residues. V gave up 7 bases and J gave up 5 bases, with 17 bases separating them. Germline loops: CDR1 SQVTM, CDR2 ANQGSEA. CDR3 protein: CSALPGGLETQYF. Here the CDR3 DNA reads TGCAGCGCTTTACCGGGGGGCTTGGAGACCCAGTACTTC. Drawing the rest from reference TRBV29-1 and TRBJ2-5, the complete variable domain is SAVISQKPSRDICQRGTSLTIQCQVDSQVTMMFWYRQQPGQSLTLIATANQGSEATYESGFVIDKFPISRPNLTFSTLTVSNMSPEDSSIYLCSALPGGLETQYFGPGTRLLVL.

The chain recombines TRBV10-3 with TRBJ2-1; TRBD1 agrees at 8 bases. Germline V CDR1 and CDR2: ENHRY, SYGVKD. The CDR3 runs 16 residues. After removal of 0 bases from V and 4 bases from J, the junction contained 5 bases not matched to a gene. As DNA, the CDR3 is TGTGCCATCAGTGAGTCGGGGACAGGTTTGTACAATGAGCAGTTCTTC. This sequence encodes CAISESGTGLYNEQFF.

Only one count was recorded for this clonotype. CDR3 loop: CASTRGRGNTGELFF. In DNA, the CDR3 is TGTGCCAGCACCAGAGGAAGGGGTAACACCGGGGAGCTGTTTTTT. J is TRBJ2-2 and V is TRBV28; a possible D gene is TRBD1 (5 bases). Germline V lookup: CDR1 MDHEN, CDR2 SYDVKM. CDR3 length equals 15 residues. The V gene lost 7 bases and the J gene lost 2 bases, with 14 bases spanning the gap. The complete variable domain, with remaining parts taken from reference TRBV28 and TRBJ2-2, reads DVKVTQSSRYLVKRTGEKVFLECVQDMDHENMFWYRQDPGLGLRLIYFSYDVKMKEKGDIPEGYSVSREKKERFSLILESASTNQTSMYLCASTRGRGNTGELFFGEGSRLTVL.

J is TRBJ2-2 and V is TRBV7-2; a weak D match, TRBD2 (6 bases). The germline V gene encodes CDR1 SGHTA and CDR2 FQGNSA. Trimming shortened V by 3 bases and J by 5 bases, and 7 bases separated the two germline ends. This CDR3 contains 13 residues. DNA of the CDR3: TGTGCCAGCAGCTTTAGCGGTACCGGGGAGCTGTTTTTT. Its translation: CASSFSGTGELFF.

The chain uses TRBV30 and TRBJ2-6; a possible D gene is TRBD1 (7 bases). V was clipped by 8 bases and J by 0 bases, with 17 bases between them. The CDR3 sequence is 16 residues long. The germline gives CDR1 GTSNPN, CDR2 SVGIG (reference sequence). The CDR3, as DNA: TGTGCCCGGAAAGGGCAGGGGGGCTCTGGGGCCAACGTCCTGACTTTC. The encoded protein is CARKGQGGSGANVLTF.

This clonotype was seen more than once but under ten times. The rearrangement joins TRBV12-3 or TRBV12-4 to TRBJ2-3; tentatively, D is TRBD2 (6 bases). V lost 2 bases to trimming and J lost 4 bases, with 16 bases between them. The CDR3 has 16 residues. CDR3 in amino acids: CASSLLGGSIPDTQYF. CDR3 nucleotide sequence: TGTGCCAGCAGTTTATTGGGGGGTAGTATTCCAGATACGCAGTATTTT.

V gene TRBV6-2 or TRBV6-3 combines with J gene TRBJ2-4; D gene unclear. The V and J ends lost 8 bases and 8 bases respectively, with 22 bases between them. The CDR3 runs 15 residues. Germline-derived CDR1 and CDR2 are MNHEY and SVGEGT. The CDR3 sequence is CASRPPNPPEYIQYF. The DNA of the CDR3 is TGTGCCAGCCGGCCCCCAAACCCACCAGAGTACATTCAGTACTTC.

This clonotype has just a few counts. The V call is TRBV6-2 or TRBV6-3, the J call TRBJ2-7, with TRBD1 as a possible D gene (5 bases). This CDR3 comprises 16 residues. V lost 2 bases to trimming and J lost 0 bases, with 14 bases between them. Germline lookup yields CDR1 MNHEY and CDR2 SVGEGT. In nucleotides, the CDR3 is TGTGCCAGCAGTTACGCCATCCGACAGCCCTCCTACGAGCAGTACTTC. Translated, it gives CASSYAIRQPSYEQYF.

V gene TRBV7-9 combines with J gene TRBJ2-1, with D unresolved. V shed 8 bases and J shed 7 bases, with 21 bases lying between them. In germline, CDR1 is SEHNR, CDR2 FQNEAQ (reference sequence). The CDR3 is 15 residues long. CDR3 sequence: CASGAWTPTENEQFF. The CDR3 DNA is TGTGCCAGCGGCGCCTGGACCCCTACCGAGAATGAGCAGTTCTTC.

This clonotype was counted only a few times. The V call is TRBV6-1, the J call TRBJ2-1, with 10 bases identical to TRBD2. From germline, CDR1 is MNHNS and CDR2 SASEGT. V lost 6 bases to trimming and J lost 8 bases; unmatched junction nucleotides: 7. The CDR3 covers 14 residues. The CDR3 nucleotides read TGTGCCAGCAGCCAACTAGCGGGAAGGGATGAGCAGTTCTTC. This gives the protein CASSQLAGRDEQFF.

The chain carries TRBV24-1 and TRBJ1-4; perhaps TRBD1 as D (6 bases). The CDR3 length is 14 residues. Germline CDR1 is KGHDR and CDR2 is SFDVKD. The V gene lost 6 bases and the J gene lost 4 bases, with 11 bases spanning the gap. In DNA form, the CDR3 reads TGTGCCACCAGTTCGACAGGCGATAATGAAAAACTGTTTTTT. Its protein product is CATSSTGDNEKLFF.

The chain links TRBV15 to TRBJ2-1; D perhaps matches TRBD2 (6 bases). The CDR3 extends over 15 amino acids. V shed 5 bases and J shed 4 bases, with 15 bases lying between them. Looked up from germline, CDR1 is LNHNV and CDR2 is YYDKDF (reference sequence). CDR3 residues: CATSESRGLYNEQFF. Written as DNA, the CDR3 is TGTGCCACCAGCGAGAGTAGGGGACTGTACAATGAGCAGTTCTTC.

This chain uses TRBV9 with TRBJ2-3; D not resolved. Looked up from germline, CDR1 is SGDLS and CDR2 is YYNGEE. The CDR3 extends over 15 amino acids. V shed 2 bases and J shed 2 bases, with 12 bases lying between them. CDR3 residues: CASSVEGSLTDTQYF. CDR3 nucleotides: TGTGCCAGCAGCGTGGAAGGGTCCCTCACAGATACGCAGTATTTT.